This TCR beta chain was sequenced in a study of T cell responses to AZD1222 COVID-19 vaccine. Study-level points and caveats: Two doses of AZD1222 preceded a rise in Spike-specific TCR breadth and depth. Among AZD1222 vaccinees, only six or seven were seropositive at baseline. Sampling that yielded the repertoires occurred only after the peak T cell response.

V lost 5 bases and J 3 bases, leaving 10 bases between the germline ends. The CDR3 consists of 13 residues. The protocol was immunoSEQ multiplex PCR, while the TCRdb copy is restricted to in-frame clones and leaves out a portion. The table includes about 110,000 clones, around 90% detected once. As concerns this clone: Its cognate antigen is unknown.

This chain joins TRBV12-3 or TRBV12-4 and TRBJ1-2; D unresolved. The sample consisted of peripheral blood, taken 28 days after the second AZD1222 dose. This TCR was recovered from an adult who received the AZD1222 COVID-19 vaccine. The DNA for the CDR3 is TGTGCCAGCAGTGAGGAGTGGTACTATGGCTACACCTTC. This sequence encodes CASSEEWYYGYTF.